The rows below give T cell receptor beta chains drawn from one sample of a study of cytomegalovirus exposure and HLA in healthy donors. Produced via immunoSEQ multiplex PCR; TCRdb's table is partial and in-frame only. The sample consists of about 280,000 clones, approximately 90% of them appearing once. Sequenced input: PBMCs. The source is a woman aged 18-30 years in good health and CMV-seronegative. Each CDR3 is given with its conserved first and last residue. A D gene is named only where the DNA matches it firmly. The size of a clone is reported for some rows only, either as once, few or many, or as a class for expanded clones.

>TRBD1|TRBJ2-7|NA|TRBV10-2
TGCGCCAGCGGGACAGGGGTGGCCGAGCAGTACTTC
CASGTGVAEQYF
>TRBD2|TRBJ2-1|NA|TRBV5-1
TGCGCCAGCAGCTTGGGTTCTAGCGGGAGGGTGGATGAGCAGTTCTTC
CASSLGSSGRVDEQFF
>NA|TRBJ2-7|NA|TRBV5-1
TGCGCCAGCAGCTTGTTACCGGTTCACGAGCAGTACTTC
CASSLLPVHEQYF
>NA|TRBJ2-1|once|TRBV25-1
TGTGCCAGCACCCCTTTAGGGGCTTCCTACAATGAGCAGTTCTTC
CASTPLGASYNEQFF
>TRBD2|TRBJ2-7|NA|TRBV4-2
TGTGCCAGCAGCCAAGTTCTTAGAGTAGCGGGAGGGCCGGGTCCGAGTGAGCAGTACTTC
CASSQVLRVAGGPGPSEQYF
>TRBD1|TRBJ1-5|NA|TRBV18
TGTGCCAGCTCACCCAGACAGGGAACCAATCAGCCCCAGCATTTT
CASSPRQGTNQPQHF
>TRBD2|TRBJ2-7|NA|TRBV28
TGTGCCAGCACCCTACTAGCGGGGGCCTACGAGCAGTACTTC
CASTLLAGAYEQYF
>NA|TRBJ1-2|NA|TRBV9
TGTGCCAGCAGCCACTCTAGGAATTATGGCTACACCTTC
CASSHSRNYGYTF
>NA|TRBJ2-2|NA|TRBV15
TGTGCCACCGCACGGGGAGAGAACACCGGGGAGCTGTTTTTT
CATARGENTGELFF
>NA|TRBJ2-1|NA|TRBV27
TGTGCCAGCAGTTTGGGGGGTGGCTCCTACAATGAGCAGTTCTTC
CASSLGGGSYNEQFF
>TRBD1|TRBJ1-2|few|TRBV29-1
TGCAGCGTTATGACAGGGCCCTACTATGGCTACACCTTC
CSVMTGPYYGYTF
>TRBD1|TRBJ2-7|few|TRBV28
TGTGCCAGCAGACCCCAGGGGACAGGGATTTCCGAGCAGTACTTC
CASRPQGTGISEQYF
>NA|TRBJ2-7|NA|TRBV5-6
TGTGCCAGCAGCTTGGTTCCAGTTTACGAGCAGTACTTC
CASSLVPVYEQYF
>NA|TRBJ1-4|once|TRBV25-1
TGTGCCAGCAGATCCGGTAACAGGTTTTATGAAAAACTGTTTTTT
CASRSGNRFYEKLFF
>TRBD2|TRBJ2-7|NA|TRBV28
TGTGCCAGCACCCCGGGACTAGCGGGCAGCTCCTACGAGCAGTACTTC
CASTPGLAGSSYEQYF
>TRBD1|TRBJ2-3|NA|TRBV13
TGTGCCAGCAGCTTGGGACAGGGGGCAGATACGCAGTATTTT
CASSLGQGADTQYF
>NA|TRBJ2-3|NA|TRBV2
TGTGCCAGCAGTGACCAGGCAGGGATCAGATCAGATACGCAGTATTTT
CASSDQAGIRSDTQYF
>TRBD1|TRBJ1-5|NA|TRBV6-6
TGTGCCATTTCGACAGGGGGAAATCAGCCCCAGCATTTT
CAISTGGNQPQHF
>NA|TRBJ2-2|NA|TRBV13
TGTGCCAGCAGCCGGAGGGGGGGGGCAGGGGAGCTGTTTTTT
CASSRRGGAGELFF
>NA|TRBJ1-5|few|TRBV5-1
TGCGCCAGCAGCCCCTATAGCAATCAGCCCCAGCATTTT
CASSPYSNQPQHF
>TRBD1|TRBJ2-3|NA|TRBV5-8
TGTGCCACCTCAGTCCCAAGACGCAGGGGGAGCACAGATACGCAGTATTTT
CATSVPRRRGSTDTQYF
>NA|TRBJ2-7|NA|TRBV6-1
TGTGCCAGCAGTGATCGAGCAAGGACTTCTTACGAGCAGTACTTC
CASSDRARTSYEQYF
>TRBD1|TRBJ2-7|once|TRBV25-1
TGTGCCAGCAGTGGGGACAGGGGATCCTACGAGCAGTACTTC
CASSGDRGSYEQYF
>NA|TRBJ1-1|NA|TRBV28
TGTGCCAGCAGTTTTCCCCTAGGGGACACTGAAGCTTTCTTT
CASSFPLGDTEAFF
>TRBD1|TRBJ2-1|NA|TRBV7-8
TGTGCCAGCAGCCCAGGACAGGGGCGATACAATGAGCAGTTCTTC
CASSPGQGRYNEQFF
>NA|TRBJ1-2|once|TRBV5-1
TGCGCCAGCAGCTTGGTTGGAGGAGGGCTCTCTAACTATGGCTACACCTTC
CASSLVGGGLSNYGYTF
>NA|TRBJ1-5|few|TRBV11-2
TGTGCCAGCAGCTCTGGGACAACGAGCAATCAGCCCCAGCATTTT
CASSSGTTSNQPQHF
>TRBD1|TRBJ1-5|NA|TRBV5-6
TGTGCCAGCAGCTTGGCTCAGGGGGCGAGCAATCAGCCCCAGCATTTT
CASSLAQGASNQPQHF
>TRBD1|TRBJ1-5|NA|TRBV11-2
TGTGCCAGCAGCCGGGACAGGGATCAGCCCCAGCATTTT
CASSRDRDQPQHF
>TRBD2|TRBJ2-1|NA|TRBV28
TGTGCCAGCAGCCCAACTAGCGGGAGGGACAATGAGCAGTTCTTC
CASSPTSGRDNEQFF
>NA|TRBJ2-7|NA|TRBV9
TGTGCCAGCAGCTCGGACCGGGGCGAGCAGTACTTC
CASSSDRGEQYF
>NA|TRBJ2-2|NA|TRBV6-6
TGTGCCAGCAGCCCGGGACTGACGAACACCGGGGAGCTGTTTTTT
CASSPGLTNTGELFF
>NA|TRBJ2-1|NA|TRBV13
TGTGCCAGCAGCTTCGGGGGAGGAGGATCGAGTGAGCAGTTCTTC
CASSFGGGGSSEQFF
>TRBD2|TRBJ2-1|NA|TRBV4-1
TGCGCCAGCAGCCGTATAGCGGGAGGGTTAGTATACAATGAGCAGTTCTTC
CASSRIAGGLVYNEQFF
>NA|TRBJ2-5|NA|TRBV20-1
TGCAGTGCTAGCCTAGCGGAGACCCAGTACTTC
CSASLAETQYF
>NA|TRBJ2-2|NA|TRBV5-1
TGCGCCAGCAGCTTGGCCGTAACGGCCGGGGAGCTGTTTTTT
CASSLAVTAGELFF
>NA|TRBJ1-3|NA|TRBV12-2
TGTGCAAGTCGCTTAGGGAGGTACCGGAATACCCCAGGAAACACCATATATTTT
CASRLGRYRNTPGNTIYF
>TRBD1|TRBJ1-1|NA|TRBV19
TGTGCCAGTAGTATGGGAGTTCGAGCAGGGGGCACTGAAGCTTTCTTT
CASSMGVRAGGTEAFF
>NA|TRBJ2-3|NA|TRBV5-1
TGCGCCAGCAGCTTGGAAAGCCAGGGCACAGATACGCAGTATTTT
CASSLESQGTDTQYF
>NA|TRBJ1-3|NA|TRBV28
TGTGCCAGATACAGGGACAACTCTGGAAACACCATATATTTT
CARYRDNSGNTIYF
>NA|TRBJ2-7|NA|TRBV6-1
TGTGCCAGCAGGGTGAGGAACGAGCAGTACTTC
CASRVRNEQYF
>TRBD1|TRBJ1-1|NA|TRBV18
TGTGCCAGCTCAACGACAGGGGCAAACACTGAAGCTTTCTTT
CASSTTGANTEAFF
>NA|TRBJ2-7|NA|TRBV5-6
TGTGCCAGCAGCTTGGTATTCGGGGAAACCTACGAGCAGTACTTC
CASSLVFGETYEQYF
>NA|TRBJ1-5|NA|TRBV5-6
TGTGCCAGCAGCTTGGGGTCGCAGGGAGGGAATCAGCCCCAGCATTTT
CASSLGSQGGNQPQHF
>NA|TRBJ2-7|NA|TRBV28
TGTGCCAGCAGCAGCGGCGGGTGGCCCGACTACGAGCAGTACTTC
CASSSGGWPDYEQYF
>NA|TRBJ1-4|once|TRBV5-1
TGCGCCAGCAGCCCGCAACCAGGGGTTAAGGCTAATGAAAAACTGTTTTTT
CASSPQPGVKANEKLFF
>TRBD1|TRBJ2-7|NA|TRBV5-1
TGCGCCAGCAGCGGGGGACAGAATTCCCCCTACGAGCAGTACTTC
CASSGGQNSPYEQYF
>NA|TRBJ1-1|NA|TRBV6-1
TGTGCCAGCAGTGAACAGTCCTTAATGAACACTGAAGCTTTCTTT
CASSEQSLMNTEAFF
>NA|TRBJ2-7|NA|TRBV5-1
TGCGCCAGCAGCTTGGCGGGGACATCTACCTACGAGCAGTACTTC
CASSLAGTSTYEQYF
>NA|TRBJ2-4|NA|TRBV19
TGTGCCACCAAAGACCGGGACAAAAACATTCAGTACTTC
CATKDRDKNIQYF
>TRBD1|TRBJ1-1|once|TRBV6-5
TGTGCCAGCAGTTACCCAGGGGGGACTGAAGCTTTCTTT
CASSYPGGTEAFF